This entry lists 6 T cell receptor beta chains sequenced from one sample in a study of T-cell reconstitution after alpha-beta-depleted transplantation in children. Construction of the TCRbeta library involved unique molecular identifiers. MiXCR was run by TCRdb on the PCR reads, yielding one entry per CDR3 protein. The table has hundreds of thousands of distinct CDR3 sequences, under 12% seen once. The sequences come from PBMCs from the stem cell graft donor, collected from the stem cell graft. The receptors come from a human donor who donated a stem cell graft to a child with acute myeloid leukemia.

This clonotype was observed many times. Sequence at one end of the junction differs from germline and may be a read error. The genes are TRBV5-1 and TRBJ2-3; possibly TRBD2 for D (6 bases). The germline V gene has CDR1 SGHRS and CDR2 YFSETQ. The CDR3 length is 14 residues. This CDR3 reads CASSPGLSTDTQYF. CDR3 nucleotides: TGTGCCAGCAGCCCGGGACTGAGCACAGATACGCAGTATTTT.

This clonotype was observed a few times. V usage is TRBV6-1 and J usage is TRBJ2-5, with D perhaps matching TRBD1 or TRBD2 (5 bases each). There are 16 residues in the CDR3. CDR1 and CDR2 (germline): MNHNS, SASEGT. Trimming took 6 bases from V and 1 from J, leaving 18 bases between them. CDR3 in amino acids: CASSPLGERPQETQYF. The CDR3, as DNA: TGTGCCAGCAGCCCCCTGGGGGAGCGGCCCCAAGAGACCCAGTACTTC.

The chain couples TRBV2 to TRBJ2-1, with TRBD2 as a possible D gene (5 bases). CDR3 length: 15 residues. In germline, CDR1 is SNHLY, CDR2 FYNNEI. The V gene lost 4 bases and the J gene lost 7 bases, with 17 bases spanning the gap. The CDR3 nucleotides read TGTGCCAGCAGTGGAGGTTCGGGATACGTGAATGAGCAGTTCTTC. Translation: CASSGGSGYVNEQFF.

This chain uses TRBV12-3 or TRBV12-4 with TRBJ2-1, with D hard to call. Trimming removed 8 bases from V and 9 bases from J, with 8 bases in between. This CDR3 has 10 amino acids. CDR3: CASGWGEQFF. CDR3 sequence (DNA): TGTGCCAGCGGCTGGGGTGAGCAGTTCTTC.

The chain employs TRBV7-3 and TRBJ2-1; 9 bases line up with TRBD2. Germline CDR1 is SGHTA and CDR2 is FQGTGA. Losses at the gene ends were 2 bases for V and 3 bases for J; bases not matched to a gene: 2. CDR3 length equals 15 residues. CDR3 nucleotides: TGTGCCAGCAGCTTACGGCGGGAGGGCTACAATGAGCAGTTCTTC. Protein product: CASSLRREGYNEQFF.

The CDR3 sequence: CASSQDARAGNTIYF. The DNA for the CDR3 is TGCGCCAGCAGCCAAGATGCCAGGGCAGGAAACACCATATATTTT. This rearrangement joins TRBV4-3 to TRBJ1-3, with D perhaps matching TRBD1 (5 bases). Per germline, CDR1 LGHNA and CDR2 YSLEER. V dropped 0 bases and J dropped 4 bases, with 10 bases sitting between them. CDR3 length equals 15 residues.